A selection of T cell receptor beta chains follows, all from one sample in a study of CD8 T cells in Susac syndrome. TCRdb used MiXCR to reprocess the immunoSEQ multiplex PCR reads, holding one entry per CDR3 protein. Of a few hundred thousand distinct CDR3 sequences in the sample, 92% are singletons; the top ten hold roughly 0.13%. Sequenced input: CD8+ T cells from PBMCs. The source of these receptors is a human donor with multiple sclerosis. CDR3s include the opening cysteine and the closing phenylalanine or tryptophan. A D gene is named only where the DNA matches it firmly. Size tells how often a clone was seen (once, few, many) or the class of an expanded clone, and some rows leave it out.

j_gene | len | abundance | v_gene | d_gene | CDR3aa | CDR3nt
TRBJ2-7 | 15 | - | TRBV7-2 | TRBD2 | CASRPLAGSSYEQYF | TGTGCCAGCAGACCACTAGCGGGAAGCTCCTACGAGCAGTACTTC
TRBJ2-3 | 20 | once | TRBV24-1 | - | CATSDEGRGFEGPRTDTQYF | TGTGCCACCAGTGATGAAGGCAGGGGTTTTGAGGGACCTAGGACAGATACGCAGTATTTT
TRBJ2-7 | 14 | - | TRBV4-1 | - | CASSQSIGPYEQYF | TGCGCCAGCAGCCAATCTATAGGCCCTTACGAGCAGTACTTC
TRBJ2-5 | 15 | - | TRBV7-9 | TRBD1 | CASSTYRQGQETQYF | TGTGCCAGCAGCACTTACCGACAGGGTCAAGAGACCCAGTACTTC
TRBJ2-1 | 18 | - | TRBV5-6 | TRBD2 | CASSFDLAGRSSYNEQFF | TGTGCCAGCAGCTTCGACCTAGCGGGCAGAAGCTCCTACAATGAGCAGTTCTTC
TRBJ1-1 | 13 | - | TRBV7-2 | - | CASIGPTNTEAFF | TGTGCCAGCATTGGTCCGACGAACACTGAAGCTTTCTTT
TRBJ2-3 | 15 | - | TRBV6-4 | - | CASSIEPGRGDTQYF | TGTGCCAGCAGTATTGAGCCGGGCCGTGGAGATACGCAGTATTTT
TRBJ2-1 | 15 | - | TRBV29-1 | TRBD1 | CSVEGTGDFYNEQFF | TGCAGCGTTGAAGGGACAGGGGACTTCTACAATGAGCAGTTCTTC
TRBJ1-1 | 15 | - | TRBV7-9 | - | CASSPQRSMNTEAFF | TGTGCCAGCAGCCCTCAGCGGAGCATGAACACTGAAGCTTTCTTT
TRBJ1-2 | 13 | - | TRBV30 | - | CAWSVGGAYGYTF | TGTGCCTGGAGTGTAGGAGGGGCCTATGGCTACACCTTC
TRBJ1-5 | 16 | - | TRBV4-3 | TRBD1 | CASSQEWTGLNQPQHF | TGCGCCAGCAGCCAAGAGTGGACAGGGCTCAATCAGCCCCAGCATTTT
TRBJ2-7 | 14 | - | TRBV12-3/TRBV12-4 | TRBD2 | CASSLVGGSDEQYF | TGTGCCAGCAGTTTAGTGGGCGGGAGCGACGAGCAGTACTTC
TRBJ1-2 | 14 | - | TRBV5-6 | TRBD1 | CASSAGTGHYGYTF | TGTGCCAGCAGCGCCGGGACAGGGCACTATGGCTACACCTTC
TRBJ2-1 | 13 | - | TRBV12-3/TRBV12-4 | TRBD1 | CASGSGGNNEQFF | TGTGCCAGCGGGTCAGGGGGTAACAATGAGCAGTTCTTC
TRBJ1-1 | 13 | - | TRBV19 | - | CASSRTGSDEAFF | TGTGCCAGTAGCCGCACGGGGTCCGATGAAGCTTTCTTT
TRBJ2-2 | 18 | - | TRBV18 | TRBD1 | CASSPRPGQGPNTGEMFF | TGTGCCAGCTCACCACGCCCGGGACAGGGGCCGAACACCGGGGAGATGTTTTTT
TRBJ2-7 | 15 | - | TRBV9 | TRBD2 | CASSPTSGSAYEQYF | TGTGCCAGCAGCCCTACTAGCGGGAGCGCCTACGAGCAGTACTTC
TRBJ2-5 | 17 | - | TRBV4-2 | - | CASSQDQSGGIQETQYF | TGTGCCAGCAGCCAAGATCAGAGTGGAGGGATACAAGAGACCCAGTACTTC
TRBJ1-2 | 15 | - | TRBV12-3/TRBV12-4 | - | CASSQPRGQAYGYTF | TGTGCCAGCAGCCAACCGAGGGGACAAGCCTATGGCTACACCTTC
TRBJ2-1 | 16 | once | TRBV14 | TRBD2 | CASSQAAGLSYNEQFF | TGTGCCAGCAGCCAAGCGGCGGGACTAAGCTACAATGAGCAGTTCTTC
TRBJ2-6 | 17 | - | TRBV11-2 | TRBD1 | CASSFRSDRAGANVLTF | TGTGCCAGCAGCTTCCGCTCCGACAGGGCTGGGGCCAACGTCCTGACTTTC
TRBJ2-5 | 19 | - | TRBV6-1 | TRBD2 | CASSEDLAGGIQKKETQYF | TGTGCCAGCAGTGAGGATCTAGCGGGGGGAATCCAAAAAAAAGAGACCCAGTACTTC
TRBJ1-1 | 13 | - | TRBV24-1 | TRBD1 | CATSDSGGTEAFF | TGTGCCACCAGTGATTCAGGGGGCACTGAAGCTTTCTTT